The clone carrying this T cell receptor (beta chain) was observed a handful of times. This record belongs to a study of T-cell reconstitution after alpha-beta-depleted transplantation in children. The TCRbeta library incorporated unique molecular identifiers. TCRdb processed the PCR reads anew with MiXCR; each CDR3 protein has one entry. This table has approximately 400,000 distinct CDR3 sequences, approximately 10% appearing once. This TCR was recovered from a human donor who donated a stem cell graft to a child with acute myeloid leukemia. Sequencing was performed on PBMCs from the stem cell graft donor, taken from the stem cell graft.

The CDR3 loop is CSASPGSAEQYF. For the CDR3, the DNA is TGCAGTGCTAGTCCGGGGTCGGCCGAGCAGTACTTC. The genes are TRBV20-1 and TRBJ2-7; tentatively, D is TRBD2 (5 bases). There are 12 residues in the CDR3. Germline V lookup: CDR1 DFQATT, CDR2 SNEGSKA (reference sequence). The germline V and J ends were trimmed by 3 bases and 6 bases, with 12 bases remaining between them.